The rows below give T cell receptor beta chains drawn from one sample of a study of blood T cell repertoires in COVID-19. Some clones are missing from TCRdb's copy, which holds only in-frame ones; the method was immunoSEQ multiplex PCR. The sample lists approximately 71,000 clones; 82% were seen once. Sequenced input: peripheral blood. These receptors came from a woman at least 80 years old with acute or convalescent COVID-19. CDR3s include the opening cysteine and the closing phenylalanine or tryptophan. Fields, in order: V gene, D gene, J gene, clone size, CDR3 DNA, CDR3 protein. A D gene is named only where the DNA matches it firmly. Not every row has a clone size; where given, it reads once, few, many or a size class.

V: TRBV7-9; D: NA; J: TRBJ1-2; size: NA; DNA: TGTGCCAGCAGCCCCCTACAGGGAAATGGCTACACCTTC; CDR3: CASSPLQGNGYTF
V: TRBV7-2; D: NA; J: TRBJ2-5; size: NA; DNA: TGTGCCAGCAGCTTAGCCAGGGGCGCAGGGGAGACCCAGTACTTC; CDR3: CASSLARGAGETQYF
V: TRBV21-1; D: NA; J: TRBJ1-3; size: few; DNA: TGTGCCAGCAGCAAATATGTACAGCCAAGCTCTGGAAACACCATATATTTT; CDR3: CASSKYVQPSSGNTIYF
V: TRBV6-6; D: TRBD1; J: TRBJ1-4; size: NA; DNA: TGTGCCAGCAGTAGGGGGGGCGGGACAGGGCGTGAAAAACTGTTTTTT; CDR3: CASSRGGGTGREKLFF
V: TRBV18; D: NA; J: TRBJ2-7; size: NA; DNA: TGTGCCAGCTCACTAAAGGCTCAGGGCGAGCAGTACTTC; CDR3: CASSLKAQGEQYF
V: TRBV27; D: NA; J: TRBJ2-7; size: NA; DNA: TGTGCCAGCAGTTTAAGGGGCTCCTACGAGCAGTACTTC; CDR3: CASSLRGSYEQYF
V: TRBV2; D: TRBD2; J: TRBJ2-5; size: NA; DNA: TGTGCCAGCAGTGATTGGCTAGCGGGAGAGGTAGAGACCCAGTACTTC; CDR3: CASSDWLAGEVETQYF
V: TRBV28; D: NA; J: TRBJ2-7; size: few; DNA: TGTGCCAGCAGTTCCCAGCGGGAGCAGTACTTC; CDR3: CASSSQREQYF
V: TRBV18; D: TRBD1; J: TRBJ1-6; size: NA; DNA: TGTGCCAGCTCACCGAATTTACAGGGGGCCTCTAATTCACCCCTCCACTTT; CDR3: CASSPNLQGASNSPLHF
V: TRBV5-4; D: NA; J: TRBJ2-1; size: NA; DNA: TGTGCCAGCAGCTCCCCAGGGTGGTACTACAATGAGCAGTTCTTC; CDR3: CASSSPGWYYNEQFF
V: TRBV5-4; D: TRBD1; J: TRBJ1-1; size: few; DNA: TGTGCCAGCAGCAGGGGTGGACAGGGGCCGGCTGAAGCTTTCTTT; CDR3: CASSRGGQGPAEAFF
V: TRBV9; D: NA; J: TRBJ2-1; size: NA; DNA: TGTGCCAGCAGCGCTAGCGTTCCGGGTAATGAGCAGTTCTTC; CDR3: CASSASVPGNEQFF
V: TRBV19; D: TRBD1; J: TRBJ1-5; size: NA; DNA: TGTGCCAGTAGTATAGGTGTTAAGGGGGCAGGCAATCAGCCCCAGCATTTT; CDR3: CASSIGVKGAGNQPQHF
V: TRBV30; D: TRBD1; J: TRBJ1-2; size: NA; DNA: TGTGCCTGGAGTGTCGGGTTGGGACAGAACTATGGCTACACCTTC; CDR3: CAWSVGLGQNYGYTF
V: TRBV19; D: TRBD1; J: TRBJ1-2; size: NA; DNA: TGTGCCAGTAGTGGTGACAGGGCTACGGGCTACACCTTC; CDR3: CASSGDRATGYTF
V: TRBV11-2; D: NA; J: TRBJ2-7; size: NA; DNA: TGTGCCAGCAGCTTGGGGACATACCTGGGGCAGTACTTC; CDR3: CASSLGTYLGQYF
V: TRBV28; D: NA; J: TRBJ2-7; size: NA; DNA: TGTGCCAGCAGCTCTACCGCGGCAGCCTTCTCCTACGAGCAGTACTTC; CDR3: CASSSTAAAFSYEQYF
V: TRBV5-1; D: TRBD1; J: TRBJ2-3; size: NA; DNA: TGCGCCAGCAGGGGACAGTTCACAGATACGCAGTATTTT; CDR3: CASRGQFTDTQYF
V: TRBV5-1; D: TRBD2; J: TRBJ2-7; size: NA; DNA: TGCGCCAGCAGACCGGGACTAGCGCAAGTTCTTTTCTACGAGCAGTACTTC; CDR3: CASRPGLAQVLFYEQYF
V: TRBV5-1; D: NA; J: TRBJ1-6; size: NA; DNA: TGCGCCAGCAGCTTGGGGGGGGGCCCTTCACCCCTCCACTTT; CDR3: CASSLGGGPSPLHF
V: TRBV19; D: TRBD2; J: TRBJ2-5; size: NA; DNA: TGTGCCAGTAGTATAACCCCCGGACTAGCGGGAGGGCCGGAGGAGACCCAGTACTTC; CDR3: CASSITPGLAGGPEETQYF
V: TRBV19; D: TRBD2; J: TRBJ2-6; size: NA; DNA: TGTGCCAGTAGTTCAACGGGCAGCGGGATGATCTCTGGGGCCAACGTCCTGACTTTC; CDR3: CASSSTGSGMISGANVLTF
V: TRBV28; D: NA; J: TRBJ2-1; size: NA; DNA: TGTGCCACCGGCAATGAGCAGTTCTTC; CDR3: CATGNEQFF
V: TRBV3-1/TRBV3-2; D: TRBD2; J: TRBJ2-7; size: NA; DNA: TGTGCCAGCAGCGGATTGGTGCGGGAGATCGACGAGCAGTACTTC; CDR3: CASSGLVREIDEQYF
V: TRBV5-1; D: TRBD1; J: TRBJ2-5; size: NA; DNA: TGCGCCAGCAGCAAACCGGGACAGCTACAAGAGACCCAGTACTTC; CDR3: CASSKPGQLQETQYF
V: TRBV28; D: NA; J: TRBJ2-7; size: NA; DNA: TGTGCCAGCAGCTCCAGAGGGAACGAGCAGTACTTC; CDR3: CASSSRGNEQYF
V: TRBV6-5; D: TRBD2; J: TRBJ2-5; size: once; DNA: TGTGCCAGCAGTTGGACTAGCCAAGAGACCCAGTACTTC; CDR3: CASSWTSQETQYF
V: TRBV10-1; D: TRBD1; J: TRBJ1-2; size: NA; DNA: TGCGCCAGCAGTGAGTCGGGGACAGGGGGCATCTATGGCTACACCTTC; CDR3: CASSESGTGGIYGYTF
V: TRBV11-2; D: NA; J: TRBJ1-1; size: few; DNA: TGTGCCAGCAGCTTAGTAAGGGGGACTGAAGCTTTCTTT; CDR3: CASSLVRGTEAFF
V: TRBV28; D: TRBD1; J: TRBJ1-1; size: NA; DNA: TGTGCCAGCAGTCGCTTCAGGGGGTGGGCTTTCTTT; CDR3: CASSRFRGWAFF
V: TRBV27; D: TRBD1; J: TRBJ1-2; size: NA; DNA: TGTGCCAGCAGGTTGACAGGGATGGCCTATGGCTACACCTTC; CDR3: CASRLTGMAYGYTF
V: TRBV14; D: TRBD1; J: TRBJ2-1; size: NA; DNA: TGTGCCAGCAGCCAAACTCAGGGGGCGTATTACAATGAGCAGTTCTTC; CDR3: CASSQTQGAYYNEQFF
V: TRBV7-9; D: TRBD2; J: TRBJ2-3; size: NA; DNA: TGTGCCAGCAGCCCCCGTTTACTAGCGGGAGGCCTCACAGATACGCAGTATTTT; CDR3: CASSPRLLAGGLTDTQYF
V: TRBV7-2; D: NA; J: TRBJ1-3; size: few; DNA: TGTGCCAGCAGCTTCTATGGGCCTGGAAACACCATATATTTT; CDR3: CASSFYGPGNTIYF
V: TRBV7-2; D: NA; J: TRBJ2-7; size: NA; DNA: TGTGCCAGCAGCCAATCCTCCAGACTAGTTCAGATCTACGAGCAGTACTTC; CDR3: CASSQSSRLVQIYEQYF
V: TRBV27; D: NA; J: TRBJ1-3; size: NA; DNA: TGTGCCAGCAGTTTGGGCAGGGTCGGAAACACCATATATTTT; CDR3: CASSLGRVGNTIYF
V: TRBV7-9; D: NA; J: TRBJ2-7; size: NA; DNA: TGTGCCAGCAGCCCTGTCTGGCAGGGGAAGGGCGAGCAGTACTTC; CDR3: CASSPVWQGKGEQYF
V: TRBV7-2; D: NA; J: TRBJ1-6; size: NA; DNA: TGTGCCAGCAGCTTAGCCGTCGGGAATTCACCCCTCCACTTT; CDR3: CASSLAVGNSPLHF
V: TRBV3-1/TRBV3-2; D: TRBD2; J: TRBJ2-4; size: NA; DNA: TGTGCCAGCAGCCAAGATCGCTTGGCGGGAGGTGCCAAAAACATTCAGTACTTC; CDR3: CASSQDRLAGGAKNIQYF
V: TRBV6-2/TRBV6-3; D: NA; J: TRBJ1-5; size: NA; DNA: TGTGCCAGCAGTTACTCCTCCGGGGGAGGACAGCCCCAGCATTTT; CDR3: CASSYSSGGGQPQHF
V: TRBV29-1; D: NA; J: TRBJ2-7; size: few; DNA: TGCAGCATAACTACTACCTCCTACGAGCAGTACTTC; CDR3: CSITTTSYEQYF
V: TRBV15; D: NA; J: TRBJ2-1; size: NA; DNA: TGTGCCACCAGCAGAGATGGCGGAAACAATGAGCAGTTCTTC; CDR3: CATSRDGGNNEQFF
V: TRBV19; D: TRBD1; J: TRBJ1-5; size: once; DNA: TGTGCCAGTAGTGGACAGGCCAATCAGCCCCAGCATTTT; CDR3: CASSGQANQPQHF
V: TRBV5-4; D: TRBD1; J: TRBJ1-4; size: NA; DNA: TGTGCCAGCAGTTCAGGACAGGGGGCAAGGGAAAAACTGTTTTTT; CDR3: CASSSGQGAREKLFF